The 20 T cell receptor beta chains below were found in one sample sequenced in a study of blood T cell repertoires in COVID-19. Clones were sequenced by immunoSEQ multiplex PCR, and TCRdb holds only the in-frame ones, with some missing. The sample has tens of thousands of clones; approximately 80% are singletons. The specimen was peripheral blood. These TCRs come from a man between 65 and 79 years old with acute or convalescent COVID-19.

V gene TRBV6-5 combines with J gene TRBJ2-3; 8 bases map to TRBD1. Trimming took 6 bases from V and 0 from J; bases not matched to a gene: 5. There are 15 residues in the CDR3. CDR1 is MNHEY and CDR2 is SVGAGI in the germline V gene. In DNA form, the CDR3 reads TGTGCCAGCAGCGACGGACAGGGTAGCACAGATACGCAGTATTTT. As protein: CASSDGQGSTDTQYF.

The DNA for the CDR3 is TGTGCCAGCACTCAGGGTACCCAAGAGACCCAGTACTTC. This translates into CASTQGTQETQYF. The chain recombines TRBV18 with TRBJ2-5, with D perhaps TRBD1 (5 bases). Trimming shortened V by 8 bases and J by 1 base, and 11 bases separated the two germline ends. This CDR3 contains 13 residues. Germline assignment: CDR1 KGHSH and CDR2 LQKENI.

This chain links TRBV11-3 with TRBJ1-1; the match to TRBD1 covers 11 bases. CDR1 SGHNT and CDR2 YENEEA come from the germline V gene. The CDR3 loop spans 15 amino acids. V was clipped by 5 bases and J by 4 bases; unmatched bases: 6. The CDR3 region has the DNA TGTGCCAGCAGCCCGGGACAGGGGGTCATCACTGAAGCTTTCTTT. Protein sequence: CASSPGQGVITEAFF.

The rearrangement uses TRBV18 and TRBJ1-1; 7 bases agree with TRBD1. V shed 6 bases, J shed 1 base, and the junction held 5 bases outside the gene matches. The CDR3 has 14 amino acids. Germline CDR1 reads KGHSH; CDR2 reads LQKENI. CDR3 region: CASSRQGTNTEAFF. The CDR3 DNA is TGTGCCAGCTCGCGACAGGGAACGAACACTGAAGCTTTCTTT.

The V gene is TRBV29-1, the J gene TRBJ1-2; tentatively, D is TRBD1 (6 bases). The CDR3 spans 13 residues. In germline, CDR1 is SQVTM, CDR2 ANQGSEA. V dropped 7 bases and J dropped 4 bases, with 16 bases sitting between them. The CDR3 is CSATGTLLYGYTF. CDR3 nucleotides: TGCAGCGCTACAGGGACCCTTCTCTATGGCTACACCTTC. The whole variable domain, remainder taken from reference TRBV29-1 and TRBJ1-2, is SAVISQKPSRDICQRGTSLTIQCQVDSQVTMMFWYRQQPGQSLTLIATANQGSEATYESGFVIDKFPISRPNLTFSTLTVSNMSPEDSSIYLCSATGTLLYGYTFGSGTRLTVV.

This clone showed up just a few times. The J gene is TRBJ1-2, the V gene TRBV7-3; 7 bases line up with TRBD1. CDR3 size: 13 residues. CDR1 and CDR2 (germline): SGHTA, FQGTGA. V lost 1 base to trimming and J lost 7 bases; unmatched junction nucleotides: 3. The CDR3 DNA sequence: TGTGCCAGCAGCTTAAGAGGGGGCCTTGGCTACACCTTC. The encoded protein is CASSLRGGLGYTF.

The rearrangement uses TRBV6-6 and TRBJ1-5, with 10 bases fitting TRBD1. This CDR3 comprises 16 residues. Germline V gives CDR1 MNHNY, CDR2 SVGAGI (reference sequence). Unmatched junction bases numbered 9, after V lost 5 bases and J lost 5 bases. CDR3 amino acids: CASSNRDRGWDQPQHF. Here the CDR3 DNA reads TGTGCCAGCAGTAACCGGGACAGGGGTTGGGATCAGCCCCAGCATTTT.

This clone has just a few counts. This chain uses TRBV6-5 with TRBJ2-1, with D possibly TRBD1 on 5 matching bases. Deletions cut 5 bases from V and 0 bases from J, with 11 bases between. The CDR3 sequence is 15 residues long. Germline lookup yields CDR1 MNHEY and CDR2 SVGAGI. CDR3: CASSRGTRSYNEQFF. CDR3 bases: TGTGCCAGCAGTAGGGGTACCCGCTCCTACAATGAGCAGTTCTTC.

J is TRBJ1-4 and V is TRBV4-1; 8 positions agree with TRBD1. J gave up 6 bases and V 1 base, and 1 base lay outside the gene matches. This CDR3 region has 14 residues. The V gene's germline CDR1 is MGHRA and CDR2 YSYEKL. CDR3 in amino acids: CASSQAQGDEKLFF. The CDR3 bases are TGCGCCAGCAGCCAAGCACAGGGGGATGAAAAACTGTTTTTT.

This clone showed up just once. The chain has TRBV7-2 and TRBJ1-5; 8 positions agree with TRBD1. This CDR3 has 14 amino acids. Trimming cost V 1 base and J 4 bases; bases outside gene matches: 0. Germline V gene sequence: CDR1 SGHTA, CDR2 FQGNSA. The CDR3: CASSLDRGNQPQHF. The CDR3 nucleotides read TGTGCCAGCAGCTTAGACAGGGGGAATCAGCCCCAGCATTTT.

A single count supports this clone. The J gene is TRBJ1-2, the V gene TRBV7-9; D is unclear. This CDR3 is built from 14 residues. V lost 1 base and J 6 bases, leaving 12 bases between the germline ends. Germline V lookup: CDR1 SEHNR, CDR2 FQNEAQ (reference sequence). The CDR3 region has the DNA TGTGCCAGCAGCTTAGGACTTTATAGTGATGGCTACACCTTC. Amino acids: CASSLGLYSDGYTF.

This chain joins TRBV6-5 and TRBJ1-1, with 7 bases fitting TRBD1. The CDR3 covers 15 residues. J lost 0 bases, V lost 6 bases, and 7 bases had no gene match. Germline V CDR1 and CDR2: MNHEY, SVGAGI. Written as DNA, the CDR3 is TGTGCCAGCAGACGACCGGACAGGATGAACACTGAAGCTTTCTTT. Protein: CASRRPDRMNTEAFF.

The chain carries TRBV5-6 and TRBJ2-3, with D unclear. Trimming cost V 2 bases and J 4 bases, with 14 bases left between them. The CDR3 covers 15 residues. Germline CDR1 and CDR2: SGHDT and YYEEEE. DNA of the CDR3: TGTGCCAGCAGCTTTAACGAGGAAGTCCCAGATACGCAGTATTTT. It translates to CASSFNEEVPDTQYF.

The rearrangement uses TRBV20-1 and TRBJ2-5, with 8 nucleotides matching TRBD1. Germline CDR1 DFQATT, CDR2 SNEGSKA (reference sequence). The CDR3 runs to 16 residues. The V and J ends lost 6 bases and 0 bases, in that order; junction bases with no gene match: 12. CDR3 in DNA: TGCAGTGCAAGTCCGCGGACAGGGTCGTACCAAGAGACCCAGTACTTC. This gives the protein CSASPRTGSYQETQYF.

The chain is built from TRBV4-1 and TRBJ1-1, with D unresolved. In germline, CDR1 is MGHRA, CDR2 YSYEKL. Trimming took 2 bases from V and 2 from J, leaving 9 bases between them. The CDR3 has 14 amino acids. The CDR3 nucleotides read TGCGCCAGCAGCCAACCTGACTCAAACACTGAAGCTTTCTTT. The encoded protein is CASSQPDSNTEAFF.

The chain joins TRBV7-9 to TRBJ1-2; TRBD1 matches at 9 bases. The CDR3 consists of 17 residues. Trimming at V came to 3 bases and at J to 11 bases, leaving 19 bases not matched to a gene. The germline CDR1 and CDR2 sequences are SEHNR and FQNEAQ (reference sequence). The CDR3 sequence is CASSLGSRSGTGNRYTF. The CDR3 DNA reads TGTGCCAGCAGCTTGGGAAGCAGATCCGGGACAGGGAATCGTTACACCTTC.

The J gene is TRBJ2-2, the V gene TRBV7-9; D is unresolved. The CDR3 runs to 14 residues. The V end was cut by 2 bases, the J end by 3 bases, with 7 bases between. Germline loops: CDR1 SEHNR, CDR2 FQNEAQ (reference sequence). The CDR3 coding sequence is TGTGCCAGCAGCTTACGGGTTTACACCGGGGAGCTGTTTTTT. Its translation: CASSLRVYTGELFF.

The chain carries TRBV28 and TRBJ2-1; 12 bases map to TRBD2. CDR1 MDHEN and CDR2 SYDVKM come from the germline V gene. The CDR3 totals 13 residues. The J segment lost 13 bases and the V segment lost 5 bases, leaving 6 bases of the junction unmatched. The CDR3 here is CASSEGLAGIQFF. For the CDR3, the DNA is TGTGCCAGCAGTGAAGGACTAGCGGGAATACAGTTCTTC.

This clone was recorded only once. The chain is built from TRBV7-3 and TRBJ1-2, with 9 bases matching TRBD1. This CDR3 comprises 14 residues. Trimming cost V 1 base and J 7 bases; bases outside gene matches: 4. Germline V gene lookup returns CDR1 SGHTA and CDR2 FQGTGA. In nucleotides, the CDR3 is TGTGCCAGCAGCTTAAGTGGGACAGGGCTTGGCTACACCTTC. Translating gives CASSLSGTGLGYTF.

The chain is built from TRBV24-1 and TRBJ2-1; perhaps TRBD1 as D (5 bases). The CDR3 sequence is 17 residues long. Germline CDR1 is KGHDR and CDR2 is SFDVKD. V was shortened by 8 bases and J by 0 bases, with 19 bases between the two germline ends. The CDR3 protein is CATMGRATLSSYNEQFF. CDR3 in DNA: TGTGCCACCATGGGCAGGGCAACTTTAAGCTCCTACAATGAGCAGTTCTTC.